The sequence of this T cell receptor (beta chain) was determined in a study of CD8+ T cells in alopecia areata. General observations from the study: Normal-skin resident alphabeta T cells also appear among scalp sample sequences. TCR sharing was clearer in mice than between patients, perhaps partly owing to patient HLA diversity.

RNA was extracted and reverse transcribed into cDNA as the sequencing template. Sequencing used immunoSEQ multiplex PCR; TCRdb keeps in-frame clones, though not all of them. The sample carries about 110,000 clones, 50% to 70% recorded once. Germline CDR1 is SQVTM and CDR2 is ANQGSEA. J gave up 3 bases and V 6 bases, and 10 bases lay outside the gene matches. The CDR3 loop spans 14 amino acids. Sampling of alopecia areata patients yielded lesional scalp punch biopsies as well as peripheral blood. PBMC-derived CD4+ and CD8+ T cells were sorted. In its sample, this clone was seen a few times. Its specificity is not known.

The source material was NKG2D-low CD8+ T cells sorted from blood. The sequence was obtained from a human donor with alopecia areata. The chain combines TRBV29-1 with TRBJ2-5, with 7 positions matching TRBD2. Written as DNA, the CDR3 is TGCAGCGTGGTCCCCGGAGCGGGAAAAGAGACCCAGTACTTC. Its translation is CSVVPGAGKETQYF.